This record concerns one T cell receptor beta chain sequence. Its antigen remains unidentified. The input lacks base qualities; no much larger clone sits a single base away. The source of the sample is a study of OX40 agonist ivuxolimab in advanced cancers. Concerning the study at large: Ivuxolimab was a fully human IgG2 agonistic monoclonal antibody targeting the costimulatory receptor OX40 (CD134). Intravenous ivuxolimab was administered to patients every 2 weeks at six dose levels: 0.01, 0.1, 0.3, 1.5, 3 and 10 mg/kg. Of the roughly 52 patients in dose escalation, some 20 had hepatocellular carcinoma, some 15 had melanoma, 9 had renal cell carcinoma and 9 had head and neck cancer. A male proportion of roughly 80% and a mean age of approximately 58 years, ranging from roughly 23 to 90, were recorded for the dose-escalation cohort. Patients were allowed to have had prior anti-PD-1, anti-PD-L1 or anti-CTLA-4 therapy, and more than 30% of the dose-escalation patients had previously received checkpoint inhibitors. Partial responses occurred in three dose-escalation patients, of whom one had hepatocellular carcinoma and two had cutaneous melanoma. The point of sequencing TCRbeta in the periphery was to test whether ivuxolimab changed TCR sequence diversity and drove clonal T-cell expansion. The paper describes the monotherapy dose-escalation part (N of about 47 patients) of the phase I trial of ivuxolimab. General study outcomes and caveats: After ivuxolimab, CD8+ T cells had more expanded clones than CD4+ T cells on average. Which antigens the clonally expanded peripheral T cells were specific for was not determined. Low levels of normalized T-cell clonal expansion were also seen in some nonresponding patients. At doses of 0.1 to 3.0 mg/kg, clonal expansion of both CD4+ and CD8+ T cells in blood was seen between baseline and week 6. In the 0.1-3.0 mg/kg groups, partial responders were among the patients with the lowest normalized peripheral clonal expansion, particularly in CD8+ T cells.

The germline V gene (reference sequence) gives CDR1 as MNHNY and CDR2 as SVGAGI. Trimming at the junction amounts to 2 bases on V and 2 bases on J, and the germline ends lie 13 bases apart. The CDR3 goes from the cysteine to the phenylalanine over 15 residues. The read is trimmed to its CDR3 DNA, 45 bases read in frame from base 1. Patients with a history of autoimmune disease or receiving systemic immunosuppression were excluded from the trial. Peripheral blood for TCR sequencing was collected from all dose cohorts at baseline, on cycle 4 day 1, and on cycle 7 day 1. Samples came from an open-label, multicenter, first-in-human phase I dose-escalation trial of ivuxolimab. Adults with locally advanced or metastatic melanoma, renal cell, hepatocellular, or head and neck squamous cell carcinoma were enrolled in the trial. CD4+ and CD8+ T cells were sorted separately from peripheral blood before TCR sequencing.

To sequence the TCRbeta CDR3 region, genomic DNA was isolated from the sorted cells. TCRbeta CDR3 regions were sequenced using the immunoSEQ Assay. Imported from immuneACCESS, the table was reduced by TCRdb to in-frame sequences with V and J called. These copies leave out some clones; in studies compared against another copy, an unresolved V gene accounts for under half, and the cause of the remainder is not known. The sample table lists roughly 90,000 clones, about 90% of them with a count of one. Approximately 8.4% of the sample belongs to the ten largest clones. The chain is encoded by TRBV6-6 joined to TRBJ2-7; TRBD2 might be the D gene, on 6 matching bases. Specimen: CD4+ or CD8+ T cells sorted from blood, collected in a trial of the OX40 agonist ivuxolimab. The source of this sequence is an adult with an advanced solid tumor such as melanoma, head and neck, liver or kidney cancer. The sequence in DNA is TGTGCCAGCAGTTACCTACGGGACTCTACCTACGAGCAGTACTTC. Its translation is CASSYLRDSTYEQYF.